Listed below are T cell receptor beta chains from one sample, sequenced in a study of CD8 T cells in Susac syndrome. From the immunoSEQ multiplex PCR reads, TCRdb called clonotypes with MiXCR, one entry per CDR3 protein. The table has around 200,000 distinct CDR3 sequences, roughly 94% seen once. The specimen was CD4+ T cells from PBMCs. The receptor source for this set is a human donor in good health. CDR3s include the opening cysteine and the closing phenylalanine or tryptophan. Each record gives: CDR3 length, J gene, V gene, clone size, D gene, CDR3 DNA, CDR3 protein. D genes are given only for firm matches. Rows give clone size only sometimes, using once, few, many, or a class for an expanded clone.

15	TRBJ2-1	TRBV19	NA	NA	TGTGCCAGTACGGAGGGCGGGCGCACCTACAATGAGCAGTTCTTC	CASTEGGRTYNEQFF
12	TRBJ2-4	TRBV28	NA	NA	TGTGCCAGCAGGGGAGGGGGGTACTCTTTGTACTTC	CASRGGGYSLYF
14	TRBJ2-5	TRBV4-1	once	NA	TGCGCCAGCAGCCAAGGGCTGAGGGAAGCGACCCAGTACTTC	CASSQGLREATQYF
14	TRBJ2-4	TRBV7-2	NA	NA	TGTGCCAGCAGCTTAGTGGCGGGGTCTGACATTCAGTACTTC	CASSLVAGSDIQYF
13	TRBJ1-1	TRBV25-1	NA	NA	TGTGCCAGCAGTGAACGGGGAATTCCTGAAGCTTTCTTT	CASSERGIPEAFF
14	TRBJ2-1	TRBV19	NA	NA	TGTGCCAGTACCCAAGGTGCTGGGTCCAATGAGCAGTTCTTC	CASTQGAGSNEQFF
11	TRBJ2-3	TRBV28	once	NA	TGTGCCAGCAACACCCCAGATACGCAGTATTTT	CASNTPDTQYF
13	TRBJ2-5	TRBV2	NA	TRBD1	TGTGCCAGCACGACAGGGGGCGCGGAGACCCAGTACTTC	CASTTGGAETQYF
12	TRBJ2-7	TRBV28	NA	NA	TGTGCCAGCACCACTTCCTGGTACGAGCAGTACTTC	CASTTSWYEQYF
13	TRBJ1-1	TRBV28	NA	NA	TGTGCCAGCAGTTTCCCCCGCGGGACTGAAGCTTTCTTT	CASSFPRGTEAFF
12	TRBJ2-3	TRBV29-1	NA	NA	TGCAGCGGTACTTCTAGCACAGATACGCAGTATTTT	CSGTSSTDTQYF
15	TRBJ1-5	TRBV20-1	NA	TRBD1	TGCAGTGCCGTCCCGACCGGGACAGGGAGACAGCCCCAGCATTTT	CSAVPTGTGRQPQHF